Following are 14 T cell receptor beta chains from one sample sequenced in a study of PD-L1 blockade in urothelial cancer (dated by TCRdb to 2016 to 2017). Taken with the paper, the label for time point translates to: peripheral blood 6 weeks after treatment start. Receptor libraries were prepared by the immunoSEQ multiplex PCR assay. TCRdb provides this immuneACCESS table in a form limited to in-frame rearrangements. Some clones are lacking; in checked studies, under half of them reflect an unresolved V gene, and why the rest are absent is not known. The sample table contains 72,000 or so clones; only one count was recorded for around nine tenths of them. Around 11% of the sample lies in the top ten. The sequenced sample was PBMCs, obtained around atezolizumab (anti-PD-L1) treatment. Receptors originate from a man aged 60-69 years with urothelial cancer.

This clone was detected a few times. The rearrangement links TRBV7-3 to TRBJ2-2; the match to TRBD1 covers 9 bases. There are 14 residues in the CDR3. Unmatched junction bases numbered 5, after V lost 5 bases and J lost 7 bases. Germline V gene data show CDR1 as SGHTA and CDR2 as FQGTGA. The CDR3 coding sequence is TGTGCCAGCAGCAAGGGACAGGGTGTCGGGGAGCTGTTTTTT. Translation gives CASSKGQGVGELFF.

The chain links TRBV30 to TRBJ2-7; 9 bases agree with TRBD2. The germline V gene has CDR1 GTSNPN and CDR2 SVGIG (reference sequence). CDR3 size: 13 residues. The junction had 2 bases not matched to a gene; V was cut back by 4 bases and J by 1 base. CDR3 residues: CAWNLAGSYEQYF. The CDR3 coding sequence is TGTGCCTGGAATCTAGCGGGATCCTACGAGCAGTACTTC.

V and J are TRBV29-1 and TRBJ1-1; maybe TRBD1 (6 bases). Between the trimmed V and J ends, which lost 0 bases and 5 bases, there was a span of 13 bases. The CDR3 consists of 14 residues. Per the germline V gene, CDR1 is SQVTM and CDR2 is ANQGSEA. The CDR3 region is CSVEENRVGTEAFF. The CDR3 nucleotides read TGCAGCGTTGAAGAAAACAGGGTGGGGACTGAAGCTTTCTTT. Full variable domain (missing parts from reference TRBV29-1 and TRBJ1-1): SAVISQKPSRDICQRGTSLTIQCQVDSQVTMMFWYRQQPGQSLTLIATANQGSEATYESGFVIDKFPISRPNLTFSTLTVSNMSPEDSSIYLCSVEENRVGTEAFFGQGTRLTVV.

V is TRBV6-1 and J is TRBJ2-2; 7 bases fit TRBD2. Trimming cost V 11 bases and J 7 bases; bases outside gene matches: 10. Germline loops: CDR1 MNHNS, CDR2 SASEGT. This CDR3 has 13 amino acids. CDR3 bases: TGTGCCCGGGGAGCGGGGAGTGGCGGGGAGCTGTTTTTT. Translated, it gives CARGAGSGGELFF.

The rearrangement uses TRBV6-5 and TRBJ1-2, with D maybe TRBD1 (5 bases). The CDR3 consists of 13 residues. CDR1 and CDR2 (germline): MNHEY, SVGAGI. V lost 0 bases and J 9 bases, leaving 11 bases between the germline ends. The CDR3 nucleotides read TGTGCCAGCAGTTACTCATGGGGGGATAGCTACACCTTC. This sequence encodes CASSYSWGDSYTF.

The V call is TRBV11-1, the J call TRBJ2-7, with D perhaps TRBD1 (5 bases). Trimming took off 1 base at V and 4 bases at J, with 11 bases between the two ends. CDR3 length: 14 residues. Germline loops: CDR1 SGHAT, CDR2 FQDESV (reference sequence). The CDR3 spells CASSLEGKKYEQYF. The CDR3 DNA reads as TGTGCCAGCAGCTTAGAGGGGAAGAAATACGAGCAGTACTTC.

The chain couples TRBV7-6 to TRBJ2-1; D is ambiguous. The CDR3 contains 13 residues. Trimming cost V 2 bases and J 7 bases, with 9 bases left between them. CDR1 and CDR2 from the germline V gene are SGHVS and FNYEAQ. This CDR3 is CASSLYAYNEQFF. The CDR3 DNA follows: TGTGCCAGCAGCTTATACGCGTATAATGAGCAGTTCTTC.

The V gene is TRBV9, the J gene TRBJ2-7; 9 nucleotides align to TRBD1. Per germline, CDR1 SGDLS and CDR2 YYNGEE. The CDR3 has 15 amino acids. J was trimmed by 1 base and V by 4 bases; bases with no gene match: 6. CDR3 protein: CASSSRTGASYEQYF. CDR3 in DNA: TGTGCCAGCAGCTCAAGGACAGGGGCATCCTACGAGCAGTACTTC.

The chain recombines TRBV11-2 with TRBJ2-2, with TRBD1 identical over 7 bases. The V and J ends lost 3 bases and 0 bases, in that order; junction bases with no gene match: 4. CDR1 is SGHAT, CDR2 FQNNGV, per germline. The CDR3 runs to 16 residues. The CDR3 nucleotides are TGTGCCAGCAGCTTTTTCAGGGGGACGAACACCGGGGAGCTGTTTTTT. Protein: CASSFFRGTNTGELFF.

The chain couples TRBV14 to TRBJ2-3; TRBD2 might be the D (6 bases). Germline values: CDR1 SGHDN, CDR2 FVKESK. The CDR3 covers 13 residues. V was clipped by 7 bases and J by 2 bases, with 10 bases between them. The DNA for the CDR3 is TGTGCCAGCACGCGGGACTTCACAGATACGCAGTATTTT. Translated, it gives CASTRDFTDTQYF. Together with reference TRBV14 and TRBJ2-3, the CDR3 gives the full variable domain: EAGVTQFPSHSVIEKGQTVTLRCDPISGHDNLYWYRRVMGKEIKFLLHFVKESKQDESGMPNNRFLAERTGGTYSTLKVQPAELEDSGVYFCASTRDFTDTQYFGPGTRLTVL.

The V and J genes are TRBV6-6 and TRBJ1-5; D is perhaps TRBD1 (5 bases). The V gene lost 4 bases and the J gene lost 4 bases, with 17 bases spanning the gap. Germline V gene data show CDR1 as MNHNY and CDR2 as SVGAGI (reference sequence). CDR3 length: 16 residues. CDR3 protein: CASSFSPGGSNQPQHF. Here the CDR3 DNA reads TGTGCCAGCAGTTTCTCTCCGGGGGGATCTAATCAGCCCCAGCATTTT.

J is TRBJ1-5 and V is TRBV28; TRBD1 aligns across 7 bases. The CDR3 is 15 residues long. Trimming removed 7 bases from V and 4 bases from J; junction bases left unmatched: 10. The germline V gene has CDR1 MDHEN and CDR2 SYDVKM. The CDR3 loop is CASTWGQLGNQPQHF. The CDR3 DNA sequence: TGTGCCAGCACCTGGGGACAGCTGGGAAATCAGCCCCAGCATTTT.

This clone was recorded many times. The CDR3 DNA reads TGCGCCACCGTCGGGGGGTACGACAATGAGCAGTTCTTC. Amino acids: CATVGGYDNEQFF. The rearrangement joins TRBV4-1 to TRBJ2-1, with 7 bases that match TRBD2. V lost 10 bases and J lost 5; bases outside the gene matches: 8. The length of the CDR3 is 13 residues. From germline, CDR1 is MGHRA and CDR2 YSYEKL.

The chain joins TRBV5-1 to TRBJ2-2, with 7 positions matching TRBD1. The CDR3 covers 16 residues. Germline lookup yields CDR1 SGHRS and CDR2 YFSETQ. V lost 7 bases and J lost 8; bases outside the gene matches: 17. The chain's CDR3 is CASGESRGGARGELFF. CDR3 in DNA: TGCGCCAGCGGCGAATCCCGAGGGGGCGCAAGGGGGGAGCTGTTTTTT.